This T cell receptor (beta chain) was retrieved from a study of CD8 T cells in Susac syndrome. Whole-study context: When blood was drawn, patients with Susac syndrome were on intravenous immunoglobulin alone, on corticosteroids, or therapy-naive.

TCR beta sequencing covered blood CD8+ and CD4+ T cells. Susac syndrome patients met recently defined diagnostic criteria for definite or probable disease. RNA totalling about 0.5 to 1 ug underwent reverse transcription with random hexamers. It was immunoSEQ multiplex PCR that amplified TCR beta CDR3 across 54 Vbeta and 13 Jbeta. TCRdb analysed the immunoSEQ multiplex PCR reads with MiXCR anew, one entry per CDR3 protein. The profile covers about 80,000 distinct CDR3 sequences, with 93% appearing a single time and approximately 0.52% taken by the ten largest. The germline V gene encodes CDR1 MDHEN and CDR2 SYDVKM. J was trimmed by 5 bases and V by 6 bases; bases with no gene match: 12. This CDR3 comprises 15 residues.

The receptor was derived from a human donor with Susac syndrome. The sample was CD4+ T cells from PBMCs. V is TRBV28 and J is TRBJ1-2; 7 bases fit TRBD1. CDR3 coding DNA: TGTGCCAGCAGAACCCCCCGGGACAGCCTGTATGGCTACACCTTC. It translates to CASRTPRDSLYGYTF.